The 17 T cell receptor beta chains below all came from one sample that was sequenced in a study of CD8 T cells in ankylosing spondylitis (dated by TCRdb to 2016 to 2017). What the authors observed across the whole study: A TCR beta motif of several highly homologous amino acid variants appeared characteristic of blood from ankylosing spondylitis patients.

Receptors were amplified or captured by 5' RACE. TCRdb lists the instrument as Illumina HiSeq 2500. Using fastp at Q25 and MiXCR, TCRdb reprocessed the public reads and kept productive beta chains. Here each entry gathers all rows of one CDR3 protein and keeps the most common genes and DNA. This sample has 200,000 to 250,000 distinct CDR3 sequences in its table, and about 6.7% of those were observed once. Of the sample, over 12% falls within the top ten clones. No antigen has been assigned to these receptors. What was sequenced was blood, either unsorted or a sorted T cell fraction (not recorded which). The source of these receptors is a male donor with ankylosing spondylitis.

The table lists this clonotype with many counts. The V and J genes are TRBV29-1 and TRBJ1-2, with D tentatively TRBD1 (5 bases). There are 14 residues in the CDR3. V lost 3 bases and J lost 4, with 15 bases in between. The germline gives CDR1 SQVTM, CDR2 ANQGSEA. CDR3 bases: TGCAGCGTTGATAGTTCCAGGGATCTCTATGGCTACACCTTC. Its protein is CSVDSSRDLYGYTF. The full variable domain, its missing parts supplied by reference TRBV29-1 and TRBJ1-2, is SAVISQKPSRDICQRGTSLTIQCQVDSQVTMMFWYRQQPGQSLTLIATANQGSEATYESGFVIDKFPISRPNLTFSTLTVSNMSPEDSSIYLCSVDSSRDLYGYTFGSGTRLTVV.

This clonotype was counted ten times or more. The chain links TRBV20-1 to TRBJ2-1; D could derive from TRBD1 or TRBD2 (5 bases each). V was cut by 1 base and J by 10 bases, with 11 bases left in between. From germline, CDR1 is DFQATT and CDR2 SNEGSKA (reference sequence). The CDR3 is 12 amino acids. The CDR3 DNA is TGCAGTGCTAGAGTGGGGGTAAGCGAGCAGTTCTTC. Translated: CSARVGVSEQFF.

This clonotype showed up many times. One junction end does not reproduce the germline sequence, and a read error may be involved. The chain joins TRBV5-8 to TRBJ1-2, with a possible D match to TRBD1 (6 bases). Germline lookup yields CDR1 SGHTS and CDR2 YDEGEE. This CDR3 region has 14 residues. CDR3 sequence: CASSPDRPDWGYTF. In DNA, the CDR3 is TGTGCCAGCAGTCCTGACAGGCCCGACTGGGGCTACACTTTC.

This clonotype was recorded a few times. The V call is TRBV18, the J call TRBJ1-4, with D possibly TRBD1 on 6 matching bases. Trimming pared 0 bases from V and 4 bases from J, leaving 12 bases between. Looked up from germline, CDR1 is KGHSH and CDR2 is LQKENI. This CDR3 spans 16 amino acids. The CDR3 reads CASSPPSTGNNEKLFF. CDR3 nucleotides: TGTGCCAGCTCACCACCGAGTACAGGGAATAATGAAAAACTGTTTTTT.

This clonotype came up many times. V is TRBV4-1 and J is TRBJ2-3; D is uncertain. This CDR3 has 14 amino acids. CDR1 and CDR2 from the germline V gene are MGHRA and YSYEKL. Trimming stripped 8 bases from V and 6 bases from J, with 18 bases between. CDR3 coding DNA: TGCGCCAGCCGGATCGCCGACGGTTGGGATACGCAGTATTTT. Its protein product is CASRIADGWDTQYF.

This clonotype has at least ten counts. The genes are TRBV7-9 and TRBJ2-4; 7 bases match TRBD1. CDR3 length: 11 amino acids. Germline lookup yields CDR1 SEHNR and CDR2 FQNEAQ (reference sequence). V lost 4 bases to trimming and J lost 15 bases; unmatched junction nucleotides: 6. CDR3 residues: CASSSSRGTYF. As DNA, the CDR3 is TGTGCCAGCAGCTCAAGCAGGGGGACGTACTTC.

This clonotype showed up many times. The chain recombines TRBV6-1 with TRBJ1-6; no reliable D call. This CDR3 comprises 13 residues. Germline CDR1 is MNHNS and CDR2 is SASEGT. Trimming left V 6 bases short and J 5 bases short, with 8 bases between. The CDR3 DNA reads as TGTGCCAGCAGGGGGTTGAATAATTCACCCCTCCACTTT. It encodes CASRGLNNSPLHF.

This clonotype was detected a few times. J is TRBJ2-7 and V is TRBV5-1; 8 bases are a match to TRBD2. This CDR3 comprises 16 residues. Germline V CDR1 and CDR2: SGHRS, YFSETQ. J gave up 2 bases and V 4 bases, and 11 bases lay outside the gene matches. This CDR3 is CASSPRSGTVAYEQYF. The CDR3, as DNA: TGCGCCAGCAGCCCCCGTAGCGGGACGGTGGCCTACGAGCAGTACTTC.

The table lists this clonotype with many counts. The chain joins TRBV19 to TRBJ2-2; 12 bases agree with TRBD2. J lost 1 base, V lost 5 bases, and 14 bases had no gene match. CDR1 is LNHDA and CDR2 is SQIVND in the germline V gene (reference sequence). CDR3 size: 20 residues. The CDR3, as DNA: TGTGCCAGTAGTCCACTGACTAGCGGGGGCCCCAAGGGGAACACCGGGGAGCTGTTTTTT. Translation: CASSPLTSGGPKGNTGELFF.

This clonotype was counted ten times or more. The V and J genes are TRBV7-9 and TRBJ2-1, with TRBD2 as a possible D gene (5 bases). The V gene lost 1 base and the J gene lost 8 bases, with 15 bases spanning the gap. CDR1 is SEHNR, CDR2 FQNEAQ, per germline (reference sequence). CDR3 length: 15 residues. CDR3 loop: CASSLGQRDLYEQFF. As DNA, the CDR3 is TGTGCCAGCAGCTTAGGACAACGGGATCTGTATGAGCAGTTCTTC. Full variable domain (rest looked up from reference TRBV7-9 and TRBJ2-1): DTGVSQNPRHKITKRGQNVTFRCDPISEHNRLYWYRQTLGQGPEFLTYFQNEAQLEKSRLLSDRFSAERPKGSFSTLEIQRTEQGDSAMYLCASSLGQRDLYEQFFGPGTRLTVL.

This clonotype was detected many times. The chain combines TRBV11-1 with TRBJ1-2; the D gene is possibly TRBD1 (5 bases). The V and J ends lost 4 bases and 3 bases respectively, with 24 bases between them. Per the germline V gene, CDR1 is SGHAT and CDR2 is FQDESV (reference sequence). This CDR3 contains 18 residues. As DNA, the CDR3 is TGTGCCAGCAGCTCTCATAGACAGCAGATCATGCGGTACTATGGCTACACCTTC. It is translated as CASSSHRQQIMRYYGYTF. The full variable domain, completed using reference TRBV11-1 and TRBJ1-2, is EAEVAQSPRYKITEKSQAVAFWCDPISGHATLYWYRQILGQGPELLVQFQDESVVDDSQLPKDRFSAERLKGVDSTLKIQPAELGDSAMYLCASSSHRQQIMRYYGYTFGSGTRLTVV.

This clonotype came up a few times. The chain recombines TRBV6-5 with TRBJ2-1; D gene uncertain. CDR1 MNHEY and CDR2 SVGAGI come from the germline V gene. This CDR3 comprises 14 residues. The germline V and J ends were trimmed by 4 bases and 1 base, with 8 bases remaining between them. CDR3 DNA: TGTGCCAGCAGTTCTCCAAATTCCTACAATGAGCAGTTCTTC. This gives the protein CASSSPNSYNEQFF.

This clonotype appeared many times. The rearrangement links TRBV5-1 to TRBJ2-6, with D maybe TRBD2 (6 bases). Trimming took off 5 bases at V and 1 base at J, with 16 bases between the two ends. Germline CDR1 and CDR2: SGHRS and YFSETQ. This CDR3 is 17 amino acids long. The CDR3 sequence is CASREGALMSGANVLTF. The CDR3 DNA reads TGCGCCAGCAGGGAGGGAGCCTTGATGTCTGGGGCCAACGTCCTGACTTTC.

This clonotype was observed at least ten times. V usage is TRBV12-3 or TRBV12-4 and J usage is TRBJ2-1; D is uncertain. The V and J ends lost 3 bases and 5 bases respectively, with 8 bases between them. This CDR3 contains 13 residues. CDR3 nucleotides: TGTGCCAGCAGTTTTGGTAAGGACAATGAGCAGTTCTTC. As protein: CASSFGKDNEQFF.

The chain carries TRBV7-2 and TRBJ2-1; 10 bases match TRBD2. This CDR3 has 17 amino acids. The germline V gene has CDR1 SGHTA and CDR2 FQGNSA. Trimming cost V 2 bases and J 5 bases; bases outside gene matches: 9. CDR3 protein: CASSLIAGGPSDNEQFF. CDR3 coding DNA: TGTGCCAGCAGCTTAATAGCGGGAGGACCTTCAGACAATGAGCAGTTCTTC. Full variable domain (rest looked up from reference TRBV7-2 and TRBJ2-1): GAGVSQSPSNKVTEKGKDVELRCDPISGHTALYWYRQSLGQGLEFLIYFQGNSAPDKSGLPSDRFSAERTGGSVSTLTIQRTQQEDSAVYLCASSLIAGGPSDNEQFFGPGTRLTVL.

Points on this clonotype: One base away lies a much larger clone, so this may be a sequencing read error. Here the CDR3 omits its conserved ending phenylalanine or tryptophan, so a read error is the likely source. The V gene is TRBV14, the J gene TRBJ2-7; 7 nucleotides align to TRBD1. The V and J ends lost 6 bases and 2 bases, in that order; junction bases with no gene match: 4. Germline CDR1 is SGHDN and CDR2 is FVKESK. CDR3 length: 13 residues. The CDR3 region is CASSHRGTYEQYS. The CDR3 bases are TGTGCCAGCAGTCACAGGGGCACCTACGAGCAGTACTCC.

The table lists this clonotype with many counts. This chain uses TRBV4-1 with TRBJ2-3; tentative D call: TRBD1 (6 bases). V lost 7 bases to trimming and J lost 2 bases, with 16 bases between them. The CDR3 length is 15 residues. Germline-derived CDR1 and CDR2 are MGHRA and YSYEKL. Here the CDR3 reads CASNSRTESTDTQYF. CDR3 nucleotide sequence: TGCGCCAGCAACTCGAGGACAGAATCCACAGATACGCAGTATTTT.